The 12 T cell receptor beta chains presented below share a single source sample, sequenced in a study of cytomegalovirus exposure and HLA in healthy donors. It was with 60 Vbeta and 13 Jbeta primers that the PCR ran. Assay used: immunoSEQ multiplex PCR; TCRdb lists only in-frame clones, some missing. The repertoire has about 120,000 clones, 65% to 80% of them found once; the top ten carry about 3.7%. What was sequenced was PBMCs. These receptors were collected from a human donor in good health.

The rearrangement uses TRBV7-2 and TRBJ2-1; D is possibly TRBD1 (6 bases). This CDR3 comprises 15 residues. With 6 bases removed from V and 4 bases from J, the gap between germline ends came to 16 bases. CDR1 and CDR2 (germline): SGHTA, FQGNSA. The CDR3 nucleotides read TGTGCCAGCAGTCCTTTCAAAGGGGGTTACAATGAGCAGTTCTTC. The encoded protein is CASSPFKGGYNEQFF. The whole variable domain, remainder taken from reference TRBV7-2 and TRBJ2-1, is GAGVSQSPSNKVTEKGKDVELRCDPISGHTALYWYRQSLGQGLEFLIYFQGNSAPDKSGLPSDRFSAERTGGSVSTLTIQRTQQEDSAVYLCASSPFKGGYNEQFFGPGTRLTVL.

This chain uses TRBV18 with TRBJ2-1; no clear D gene. V shed 1 base and J shed 7 bases, with 11 bases lying between them. Germline CDR1 reads KGHSH; CDR2 reads LQKENI. CDR3 length: 14 amino acids. The CDR3 loop is CASSPRLAVNEQFF. CDR3 nucleotides: TGTGCCAGCTCACCACGGTTAGCAGTAAATGAGCAGTTCTTC.

This clone has only one observation. The rearrangement joins TRBV28 to TRBJ2-5, with 9 positions matching TRBD2. CDR3 length: 14 residues. Germline CDR1 is MDHEN and CDR2 is SYDVKM. Trimming took 8 bases from V and 2 from J; bases not matched to a gene: 6. CDR3 in amino acids: CASRSSGVQETQYF. In DNA, the CDR3 is TGTGCCAGCCGGTCTAGCGGGGTACAAGAGACCCAGTACTTC.

The chain combines TRBV18 with TRBJ2-7, with D perhaps TRBD2 (5 bases). CDR1 KGHSH and CDR2 LQKENI come from the germline V gene. This CDR3 has 16 amino acids. The V end was cut by 3 bases, the J end by 4 bases, with 19 bases between. CDR3 residues: CASSPGVEVGSYEQYF. The CDR3 nucleotides are TGTGCCAGCTCACCGGGAGTCGAAGTGGGGTCTTACGAGCAGTACTTC.

This clone appeared a single time. The J gene is TRBJ2-7, the V gene TRBV28, with TRBD1 matching over 8 bases. The CDR3 loop spans 15 amino acids. Germline trimming cut 6 bases from V and 2 bases from J; bases unmatched to any gene: 9. Per the germline V gene, CDR1 is MDHEN and CDR2 is SYDVKM. The CDR3 protein is CASRLIGTGPYEQYF. Here the CDR3 DNA reads TGTGCCAGCAGACTTATCGGGACAGGTCCCTACGAGCAGTACTTC.

CDR3 coding DNA: TGTGCCAGCAGTGGGGGTCCGGGACTAGCGGGCGGGAGCACAGATACGCAGTATTTT. Amino acids: CASSGGPGLAGGSTDTQYF. The rearrangement uses TRBV27 and TRBJ2-3, with 12 bases identical to TRBD2. This CDR3 region has 19 residues. V trimming: 5 bases; J trimming: 0 bases; junction bases outside the gene matches: 12. Germline V gene lookup returns CDR1 MNHEY and CDR2 SMNVEV (reference sequence).

The chain couples TRBV2 to TRBJ2-3; 10 nucleotides agree with TRBD2. The germline CDR1 and CDR2 sequences are SNHLY and FYNNEI. The V and J ends lost 6 bases and 4 bases, in that order; junction bases with no gene match: 13. This CDR3 is 17 amino acids long. CDR3: CASSPTGTSAGADTQYF. CDR3 in DNA: TGTGCCAGCAGCCCAACCGGGACTAGCGCCGGGGCAGATACGCAGTATTTT.

V usage is TRBV5-1 and J usage is TRBJ2-1; D uncertain. Germline V gene data show CDR1 as SGHRS and CDR2 as YFSETQ. The CDR3 runs 16 residues. V shed 0 bases and J shed 0 bases, with 10 bases lying between them. CDR3 residues: CASSLARSASYNEQFF. The CDR3, as DNA: TGCGCCAGCAGCTTGGCCAGAAGTGCCTCCTACAATGAGCAGTTCTTC. Full variable domain (rest looked up from reference TRBV5-1 and TRBJ2-1): KAGVTQTPRYLIKTRGQQVTLSCSPISGHRSVSWYQQTPGQGLQFLFEYFSETQRNKGNFPGRFSGRQFSNSRSEMNVSTLELGDSALYLCASSLARSASYNEQFFGPGTRLTVL.

There are a few counts of this clone. J is TRBJ1-1 and V is TRBV5-1, with D perhaps TRBD1 (5 bases). CDR3 length equals 16 residues. V gave up 1 base and J gave up 4 bases, with 17 bases separating them. The germline V gene encodes CDR1 SGHRS and CDR2 YFSETQ. The DNA of the CDR3 is TGCGCCAGCAGCTTGTTTTCCGCCGGGGGTGGCACTGAAGCTTTCTTT. Translated: CASSLFSAGGGTEAFF.

This clone was recorded once. The rearrangement links TRBV21-1 to TRBJ1-1; the table's D call TRBD1 went unverified against the DNA. TRBV21-1 is reported as a pseudogene. CDR3 length equals 16 residues. This chain's CDR3 is CASSLRDRGMNTEAFF. The CDR3 DNA is TGTGCCAGCAGCCTCCGGGACAGGGGGATGAACACTGAAGCTTTCTTT.

The chain uses TRBV28 and TRBJ1-5; D call uncertain. The CDR3 contains 17 residues. The germline V gene encodes CDR1 MDHEN and CDR2 SYDVKM. V lost 4 bases and J 0 bases, leaving 16 bases between the germline ends. The CDR3, as DNA: TGTGCCAGCAGTTACTCTTCCGTGAGCAATAGCAATCAGCCCCAGCATTTT. Translating it yields CASSYSSVSNSNQPQHF.

This clone appeared once. J is TRBJ2-7 and V is TRBV28; maybe TRBD1 (5 bases). This CDR3 has 15 residues. The V end was cut by 3 bases, the J end by 3 bases, with 15 bases between. The V gene's germline CDR1 is MDHEN and CDR2 SYDVKM. CDR3 amino acids: CASSFGRVVDYEQYF. CDR3 DNA sequence: TGTGCCAGCAGTTTCGGCAGGGTAGTCGACTACGAGCAGTACTTC.